This TCR beta chain was recorded in a study of T-cell memory formation after mild COVID-19. Turning to the study itself: Clusters of TCRs were largely donor specific.

This clonotype was seen a handful of times. MiXCR was run by TCRdb on the 5' RACE reads, yielding one entry per CDR3 protein. The table has 15,000 or so distinct CDR3 sequences, roughly 21% seen once; the top ten hold about three fifths. The CDR3 extends over 15 amino acids. Looked up from germline, CDR1 is SEHNR and CDR2 is FQNEAQ (reference sequence). The germline V and J ends were trimmed by 0 bases and 5 bases, with 11 bases remaining between them. The clonotype originates from a man between 18 and 29 years old who had mild COVID-19 (a few samples of this study predate the infection). Cell type and time point are not known. The rearrangement joins TRBV7-9 to TRBJ2-1; a possible D gene is TRBD2 (7 bases). The sample consisted of PBMCs or a T cell subset sorted from them (not recorded which). The CDR3 spells CASSLARGADNEQFF. CDR3 DNA: TGTGCCAGCAGCTTAGCTCGGGGGGCCGACAATGAGCAGTTCTTC.